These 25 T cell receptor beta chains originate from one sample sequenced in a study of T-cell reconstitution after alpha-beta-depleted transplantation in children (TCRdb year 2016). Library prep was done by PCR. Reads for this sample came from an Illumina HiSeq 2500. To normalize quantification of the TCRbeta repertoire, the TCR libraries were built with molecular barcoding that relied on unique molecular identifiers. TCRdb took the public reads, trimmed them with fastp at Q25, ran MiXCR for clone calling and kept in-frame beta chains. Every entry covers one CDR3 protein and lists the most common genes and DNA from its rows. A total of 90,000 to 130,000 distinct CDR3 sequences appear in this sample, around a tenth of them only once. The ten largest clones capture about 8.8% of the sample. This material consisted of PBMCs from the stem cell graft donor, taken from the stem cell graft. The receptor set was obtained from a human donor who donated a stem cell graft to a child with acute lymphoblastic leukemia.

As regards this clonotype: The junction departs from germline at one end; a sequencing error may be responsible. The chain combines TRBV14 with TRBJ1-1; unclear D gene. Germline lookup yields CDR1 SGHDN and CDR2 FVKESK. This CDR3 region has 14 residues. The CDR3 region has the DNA TGTGCCAGCAGCCTAGCCGGGATGAACGCTGAAGCTTTCTTT. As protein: CASSLAGMNAEAFF.

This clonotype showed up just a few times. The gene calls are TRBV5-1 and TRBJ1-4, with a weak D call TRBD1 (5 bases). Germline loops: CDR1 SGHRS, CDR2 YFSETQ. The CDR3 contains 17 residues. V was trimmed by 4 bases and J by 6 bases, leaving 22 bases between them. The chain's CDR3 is CASSSGGGYGGDEKLFF. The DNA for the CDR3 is TGCGCCAGCAGCAGCGGTGGAGGGTACGGGGGAGATGAAAAACTGTTTTTT. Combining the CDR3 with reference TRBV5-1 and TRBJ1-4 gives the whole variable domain KAGVTQTPRYLIKTRGQQVTLSCSPISGHRSVSWYQQTPGQGLQFLFEYFSETQRNKGNFPGRFSGRQFSNSRSEMNVSTLELGDSALYLCASSSGGGYGGDEKLFFGSGTQLSVL.

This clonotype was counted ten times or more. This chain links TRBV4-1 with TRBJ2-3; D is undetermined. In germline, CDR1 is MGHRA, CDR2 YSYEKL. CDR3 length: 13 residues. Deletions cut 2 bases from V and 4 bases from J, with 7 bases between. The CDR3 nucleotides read TGCGCCAGCAGCCAACGCGTGGCAGATACGCAGTATTTT. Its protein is CASSQRVADTQYF.

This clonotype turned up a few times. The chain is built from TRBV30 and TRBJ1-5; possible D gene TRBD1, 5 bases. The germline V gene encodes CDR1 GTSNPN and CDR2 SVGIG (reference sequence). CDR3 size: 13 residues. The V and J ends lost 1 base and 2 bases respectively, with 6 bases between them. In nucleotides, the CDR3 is TGTGCCTGGAGTGAGACAGGCAATCAGCCCCAGCATTTT. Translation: CAWSETGNQPQHF.

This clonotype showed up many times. The CDR3 loop is CASSSLGGGTDTQYF. CDR3 bases: TGTGCCAGCAGTTCTCTCGGGGGCGGCACAGATACGCAGTATTTT. The chain employs TRBV27 and TRBJ2-3, with D tentatively TRBD1 or TRBD2 (6 bases each). Germline values: CDR1 MNHEY, CDR2 SMNVEV (reference sequence). This CDR3 contains 15 residues. Trimming shortened V by 4 bases and J by 1 base, and 12 bases separated the two germline ends.

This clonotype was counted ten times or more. CDR3 sequence (DNA): TGTGCCAGCACTAGGGTACCTAGCACAGATACGCAGTATTTT. This translates into CASTRVPSTDTQYF. The chain carries TRBV12-3 or TRBV12-4 and TRBJ2-3; D ambiguous. This CDR3 is 14 amino acids long. V lost 7 bases to trimming and J lost 0 bases, with 11 bases between them.

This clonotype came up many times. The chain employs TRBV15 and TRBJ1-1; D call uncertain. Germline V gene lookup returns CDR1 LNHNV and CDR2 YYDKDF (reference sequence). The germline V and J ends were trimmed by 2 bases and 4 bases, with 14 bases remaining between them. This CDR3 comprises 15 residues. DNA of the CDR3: TGTGCCACCAGCAGATCTAGGGAGCGGGGCACTGAAGCTTTCTTT. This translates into CATSRSRERGTEAFF.

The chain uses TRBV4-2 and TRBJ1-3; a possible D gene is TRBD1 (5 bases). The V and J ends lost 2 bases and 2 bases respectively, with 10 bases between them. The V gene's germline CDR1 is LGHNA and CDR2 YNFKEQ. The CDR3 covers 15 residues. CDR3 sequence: CASSQTGTAGNTIYF. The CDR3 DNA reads TGTGCCAGCAGCCAAACCGGGACTGCTGGAAACACCATATATTTT.

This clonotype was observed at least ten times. The CDR3 bases are TGTGCCAGCAGCCTAGGGGCTAGAATGCTCGGCGACACCGGGGAGCTGTTTTTT. The encoded protein is CASSLGARMLGDTGELFF. The chain recombines TRBV12-3 or TRBV12-4 with TRBJ2-2; possible D gene TRBD1, 5 bases. The V end lost 6 bases, the J end lost 3 bases, and 23 bases lay between the germline ends. CDR3 length: 18 residues.

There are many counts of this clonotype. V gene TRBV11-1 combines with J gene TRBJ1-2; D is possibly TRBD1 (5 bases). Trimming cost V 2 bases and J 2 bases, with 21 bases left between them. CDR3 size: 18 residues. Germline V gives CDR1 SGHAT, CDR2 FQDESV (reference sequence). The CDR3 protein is CASSLSGRRGTSNYGYTF. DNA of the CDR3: TGTGCCAGCAGCTTAAGTGGTCGTCGGGGCACCTCGAACTATGGCTACACCTTC.

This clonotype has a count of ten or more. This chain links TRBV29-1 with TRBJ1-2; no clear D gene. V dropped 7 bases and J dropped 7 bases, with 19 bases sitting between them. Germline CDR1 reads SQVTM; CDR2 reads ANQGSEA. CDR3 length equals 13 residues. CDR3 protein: CSAGDTYGVGYTF. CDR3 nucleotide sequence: TGCAGCGCCGGCGACACATACGGGGTTGGCTACACCTTC.

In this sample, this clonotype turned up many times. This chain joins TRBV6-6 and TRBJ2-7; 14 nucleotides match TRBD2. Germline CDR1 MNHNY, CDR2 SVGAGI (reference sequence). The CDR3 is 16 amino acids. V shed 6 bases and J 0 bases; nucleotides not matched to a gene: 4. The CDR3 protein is CASRTGLAGASYEQYF. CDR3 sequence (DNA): TGTGCCAGCAGGACGGGACTAGCGGGGGCCTCCTACGAGCAGTACTTC.

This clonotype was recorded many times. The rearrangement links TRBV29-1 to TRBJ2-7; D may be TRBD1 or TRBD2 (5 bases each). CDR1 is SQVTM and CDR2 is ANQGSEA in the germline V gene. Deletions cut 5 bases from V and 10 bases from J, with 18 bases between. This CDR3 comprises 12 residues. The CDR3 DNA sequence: TGCAGCGTTTTTGTGCGTAGGGGAGATCAGTACTTC. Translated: CSVFVRRGDQYF.

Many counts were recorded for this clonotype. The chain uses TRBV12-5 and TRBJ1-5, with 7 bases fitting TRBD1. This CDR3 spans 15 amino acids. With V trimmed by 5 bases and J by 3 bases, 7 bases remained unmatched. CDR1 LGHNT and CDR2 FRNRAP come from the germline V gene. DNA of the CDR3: TGTGCTAGTGGTGCCTCCGGGACAGTCAATCAGCCCCAGCATTTT. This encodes CASGASGTVNQPQHF.

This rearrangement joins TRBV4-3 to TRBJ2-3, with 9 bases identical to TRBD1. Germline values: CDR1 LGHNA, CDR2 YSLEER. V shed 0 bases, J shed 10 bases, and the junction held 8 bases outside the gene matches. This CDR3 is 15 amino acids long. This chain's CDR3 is CASSQDSGTGLAQYF. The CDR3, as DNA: TGCGCCAGCAGCCAAGATTCCGGGACAGGGCTCGCGCAGTATTTT.

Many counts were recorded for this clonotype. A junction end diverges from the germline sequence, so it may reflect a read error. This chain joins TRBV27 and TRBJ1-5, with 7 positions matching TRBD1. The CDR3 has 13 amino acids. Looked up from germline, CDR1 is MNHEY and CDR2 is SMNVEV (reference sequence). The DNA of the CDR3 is TGTGCCAGCAGTTGGGACAGCAAACAGCCCCAGCATTTT. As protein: CASSWDSKQPQHF.

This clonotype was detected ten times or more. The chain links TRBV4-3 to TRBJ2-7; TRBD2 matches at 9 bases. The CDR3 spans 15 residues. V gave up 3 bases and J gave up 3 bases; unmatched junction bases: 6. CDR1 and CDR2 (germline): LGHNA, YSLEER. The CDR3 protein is CASSQTSGDHYEQYF. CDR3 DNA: TGCGCCAGCAGCCAGACTAGCGGAGACCACTACGAGCAGTACTTC.

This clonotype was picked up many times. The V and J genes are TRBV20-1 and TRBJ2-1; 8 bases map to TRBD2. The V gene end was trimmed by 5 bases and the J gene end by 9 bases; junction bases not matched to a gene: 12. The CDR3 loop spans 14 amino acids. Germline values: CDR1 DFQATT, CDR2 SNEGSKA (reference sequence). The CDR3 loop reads CSALPGTRGSEQFF. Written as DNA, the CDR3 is TGCAGTGCTCTACCCGGGACTAGAGGTAGTGAGCAGTTCTTC.

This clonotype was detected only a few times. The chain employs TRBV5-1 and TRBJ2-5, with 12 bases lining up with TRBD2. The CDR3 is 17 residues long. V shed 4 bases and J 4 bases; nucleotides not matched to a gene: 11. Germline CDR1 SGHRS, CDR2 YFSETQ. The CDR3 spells CASSPALAGGLGETQYF. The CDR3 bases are TGCGCCAGCAGCCCCGCGCTAGCGGGGGGGCTCGGAGAGACCCAGTACTTC.

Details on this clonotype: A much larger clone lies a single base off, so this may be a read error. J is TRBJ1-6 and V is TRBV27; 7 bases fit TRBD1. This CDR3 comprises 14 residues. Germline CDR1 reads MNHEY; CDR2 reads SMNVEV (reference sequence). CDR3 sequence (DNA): TGTGCCAGCAGCTACACAGGGGCTTATTCACCCCTCCCCTTT. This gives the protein CASSYTGAYSPLPF.

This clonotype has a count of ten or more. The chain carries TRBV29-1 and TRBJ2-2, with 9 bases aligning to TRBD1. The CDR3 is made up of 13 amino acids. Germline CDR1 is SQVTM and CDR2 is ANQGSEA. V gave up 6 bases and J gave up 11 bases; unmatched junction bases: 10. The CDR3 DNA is TGCAGCGTGTGGGCTGGGACAGGGTATGAGCTGTTTTTT. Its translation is CSVWAGTGYELFF.

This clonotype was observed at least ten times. In DNA form, the CDR3 reads TGTGCCAGCAGCCAAGCAGCGGGAGGTTTTTCCTACAATGAGCAGTTCTTC. This gives the protein CASSQAAGGFSYNEQFF. The V gene is TRBV14, the J gene TRBJ2-1, with 9 bases lining up with TRBD2. This CDR3 contains 17 residues. The germline CDR1 and CDR2 sequences are SGHDN and FVKESK. After removal of 1 base from V and 1 base from J, the junction contained 5 bases not matched to a gene.

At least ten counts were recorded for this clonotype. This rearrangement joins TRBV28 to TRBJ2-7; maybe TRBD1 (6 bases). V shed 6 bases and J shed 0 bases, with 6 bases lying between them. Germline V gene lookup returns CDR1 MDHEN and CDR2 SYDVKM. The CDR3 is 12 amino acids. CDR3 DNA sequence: TGTGCCAGCAGACAGGGCTCCTACGAGCAGTACTTC. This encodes CASRQGSYEQYF.

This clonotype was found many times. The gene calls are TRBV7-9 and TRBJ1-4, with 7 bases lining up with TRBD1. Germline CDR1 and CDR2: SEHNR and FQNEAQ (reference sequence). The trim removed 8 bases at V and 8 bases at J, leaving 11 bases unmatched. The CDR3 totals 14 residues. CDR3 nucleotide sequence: TGTGCCAGCTGCCAAGGGGGCTTTGAGGAAAAACTGTTTTTT. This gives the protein CASCQGGFEEKLFF.

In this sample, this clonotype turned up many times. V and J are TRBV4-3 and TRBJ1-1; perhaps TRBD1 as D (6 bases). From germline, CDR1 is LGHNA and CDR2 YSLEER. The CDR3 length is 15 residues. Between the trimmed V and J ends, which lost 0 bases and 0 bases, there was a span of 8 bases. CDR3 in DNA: TGCGCCAGCAGCCAAGATCCAGGGGTGAACACTGAAGCTTTCTTT. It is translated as CASSQDPGVNTEAFF.